A selection of T cell receptor beta chains follows, all from one sample in a study of breast tumors, draining lymph nodes, adjacent tissues. TCRdb independently ran MiXCR on the multiplex PCR reads; one entry per CDR3 protein. The sample records around 230,000 distinct CDR3 sequences, less than 45% being singletons. Sequencing input: axillary lymph node tissue. The receptor set was obtained from a female donor with breast cancer. Some clones in this sample may be carry-over from other donors' samples. The CDR3 runs from the conserved cysteine through the conserved F or W. A D gene is named only where the DNA matches it firmly. Part of the rows lack a size; the others show once, few, many or a class for expanded clones.

TRBV4-3	TRBJ2-3	TRBD2	many	CASSHQLAGGSTDTQYF	TGCGCCAGCAGCCATCAATTAGCGGGGGGTAGCACAGATACGCAGTATTTT
TRBV10-3	TRBJ2-3	NA	NA	CAISDSGGFLNEQYF	TGTGCCATCAGTGATTCAGGGGGGTTTCTCAATGAGCAGTATTTT
TRBV12-3/TRBV12-4	TRBJ2-2	TRBD2	many	CASSLGGSTGELFF	TGTGCCAGCAGTTTAGGCGGGAGCACCGGGGAGCTGTTTTTT
TRBV5-8	TRBJ2-1	NA	many	CASSLVGGFYNEQFF	TGTGCCAGCAGCTTGGTGGGGGGCTTTTACAATGAGCAGTTCTTC
TRBV12-3/TRBV12-4	TRBJ2-2	TRBD2	many	CASISASGTGELFF	TGTGCCAGCATCTCGGCTAGCGGAACCGGGGAGCTGTTTTTT
TRBV25-1	TRBJ1-2	NA	many	CASSDNGAGYGYTF	TGTGCCAGCAGTGATAACGGGGCGGGCTATGGCTACACCTTC
TRBV3-1	TRBJ1-6	NA	many	CASSHRDSSPLHF	TGTGCCAGCAGCCATAGGGATAGTTCACCCCTCCACTTT
TRBV24-1	TRBJ2-1	TRBD2	NA	CATSDPGTSGTDTQFF	TGTGCCACCAGTGATCCCGGGACTAGCGGCACAGATACGCAGTTCTTC
TRBV19	TRBJ2-6	TRBD2	once	CASSILAGGVSGANVLTF	TGTGCCAGTAGTATCCTTGCGGGAGGGGTATCTGGGGCCAACGTCCTGACTTTC
TRBV7-2	TRBJ2-1	NA	many	CASSLSFNNEQFF	TGTGCCAGCAGCTTGTCTTTCAACAATGAGCAGTTCTTC
TRBV9	TRBJ1-4	NA	NA	CASSVGQVLLFF	TGTGCCAGCAGCGTAGGACAGGTGCTTTTGTTTTTT
TRBV6-5	TRBJ2-7	TRBD1	NA	CASREIGTGEPYEQYF	TGTGCCAGCAGGGAGATTGGGACAGGGGAACCCTACGAGCAGTACTTC
TRBV6-5	TRBJ2-7	TRBD1	NA	CATQDRGSYEQYF	TGTGCCACCCAGGACAGGGGGTCCTACGAGCAGTACTTC
TRBV20-1	TRBJ1-1	TRBD1	NA	CSALTGGVGEAFF	TGCAGTGCTTTGACAGGGGGAGTGGGGGAAGCTTTCTTT
TRBV20-1	TRBJ1-3	NA	many	CSALDGARNTIYF	TGCAGTGCTTTAGACGGGGCCCGAAACACCATATATTTT
TRBV20-1	TRBJ2-4	TRBD1	NA	CSAREGTGTNIQYF	TGCAGTGCTAGAGAGGGGACAGGGACAAACATTCAGTACTTC
TRBV24-1	TRBJ1-2	TRBD1	NA	CATDRGLNGYTF	TGTGCTACTGACAGGGGGCTGAATGGCTACACCTTC
TRBV9	TRBJ2-1	NA	many	CASSGDFEPYNEQFF	TGTGCCAGCAGCGGAGACTTCGAGCCCTACAATGAGCAGTTCTTC
TRBV29-1	TRBJ1-4	TRBD1	NA	CSVEGGQGAANEKLFF	TGCAGCGTTGAAGGGGGACAGGGGGCGGCTAATGAAAAACTGTTTTTT
TRBV12-5	TRBJ2-2	NA	few	CASGFPSGWSANTGELFF	TGTGCTAGTGGTTTCCCATCCGGTTGGAGTGCAAACACCGGGGAGCTGTTTTTT
TRBV15	TRBJ1-4	NA	many	CATSRDRGVNEKLFF	TGTGCCACCAGCAGAGATCGGGGGGTTAATGAAAAACTGTTTTTT
TRBV19	TRBJ1-5	NA	many	CASSWGIQPQHF	TGTGCCAGTAGTTGGGGGATTCAGCCCCAGCATTTT
TRBV7-9	TRBJ2-3	NA	many	CASSSTVEGPTDTQYF	TGTGCCAGCAGCTCTACGGTGGAGGGCCCCACAGATACGCAGTATTTT
TRBV11-2	TRBJ2-1	TRBD2	NA	CASSLRLAGGNEQFF	TGTGCCAGCAGCTTAAGACTAGCGGGTGGCAATGAGCAGTTCTTC
TRBV10-3	TRBJ1-5	NA	many	CAISEGVNQPQHF	TGTGCCATCAGTGAGGGGGTCAATCAGCCCCAGCATTTT
TRBV15	TRBJ1-2	NA	many	CATSRVKASGYTF	TGTGCCACCAGCAGAGTCAAAGCCTCTGGCTACACCTTC
TRBV4-2	TRBJ2-3	NA	many	CASSQEDTQYF	TGTGCCAGCAGCCAAGAAGATACGCAGTATTTT
TRBV19	TRBJ2-3	TRBD1	many	CASSIADRGPTDTQYF	TGTGCCAGTAGTATAGCTGACAGGGGACCCACAGATACGCAGTATTTT
TRBV4-2	TRBJ2-3	TRBD2	many	CASSQVLGGRGADTQYF	TGTGCCAGCAGCCAAGTCCTTGGCGGGAGAGGTGCGGATACGCAGTATTTT
TRBV20-1	TRBJ2-3	TRBD2	many	CSARDASGYHSSTDTQYF	TGCAGTGCTAGAGATGCTAGCGGATACCACTCTAGCACAGATACGCAGTATTTT
TRBV4-2	TRBJ2-2	NA	many	CASSQDNAGLNTGELFF	TGTGCCAGCAGCCAAGATAACGCAGGTCTTAACACCGGGGAGCTGTTTTTT
TRBV20-1	TRBJ2-3	NA	NA	CSAGVGGIPSGTDTQYF	TGCAGTGCTGGGGTTGGTGGTATCCCGTCTGGCACAGATACGCAGTATTTT
TRBV2	TRBJ1-4	TRBD1	many	CASGGQGRTNEKLFF	TGTGCCAGCGGGGGACAGGGGAGGACTAATGAAAAACTGTTTTTT
TRBV20-1	TRBJ2-7	NA	many	CSARGDLSYEQYF	TGCAGTGCTAGGGGGGACCTCAGTTACGAGCAGTACTTC
TRBV30	TRBJ2-7	TRBD2	many	CAWSLAGTNKGEQYF	TGTGCCTGGAGTCTCGCCGGGACTAACAAGGGGGAGCAGTACTTC
TRBV12-5	TRBJ1-2	NA	many	CASGLFGAGQYGYTF	TGTGCTAGTGGTTTGTTCGGGGCAGGCCAATATGGCTACACCTTC
TRBV19	TRBJ2-5	TRBD1	many	CASSLQGVPETQYF	TGTGCCAGTAGTCTACAGGGGGTCCCGGAGACCCAGTACTTC